Listed here are 14 T cell receptor beta chains from one sample, sequenced in a study of Ad26.COV2.S vaccination and SARS-CoV-2 variants. Treatment here: about 20 received Ad26.COV2.S at low or high dose, single or two shots; 5 received placebo; per-sample allocation not given. Sampling happened 63 days after the first vaccine or placebo injection. Sequencing was performed with immunoSEQ multiplex PCR; in TCRdb, only in-frame clones are kept and a portion is missing. The sample shows 450,000 to 550,000 clones, approximately 92% of them seen only once. The input for sequencing was peripheral blood, taken in a trial of Ad26.COV2.S vaccine versus placebo. The receptors originated from a person between 18 and 65 years old who received the Ad26.COV2.S COVID-19 vaccine or a placebo.

The rearrangement uses TRBV2 and TRBJ2-7; perhaps TRBD1 as D (6 bases). CDR3 length: 12 residues. V was shortened by 8 bases and J by 2 bases, with 10 bases between the two germline ends. In germline, CDR1 is SNHLY, CDR2 FYNNEI. The CDR3 sequence: CASWGTPYEQYV. The CDR3 DNA reads TGTGCCAGCTGGGGGACACCCTACGAGCAGTACGTC.

This chain's CDR3 is CASRPKGALTGELFF. DNA of the CDR3: TGTGCCAGCAGACCCAAGGGTGCCCTCACCGGGGAGCTGTTTTTT. The J gene is TRBJ2-2, the V gene TRBV7-2; D call uncertain. This CDR3 has 15 amino acids. CDR1 is SGHTA and CDR2 is FQGNSA in the germline V gene. V lost 6 bases and J lost 4, with 15 bases in between. The variable domain in full, with the rest retrieved from reference TRBV7-2 and TRBJ2-2, is GAGVSQSPSNKVTEKGKDVELRCDPISGHTALYWYRQSLGQGLEFLIYFQGNSAPDKSGLPSDRFSAERTGGSVSTLTIQRTQQEDSAVYLCASRPKGALTGELFFGEGSRLTVL.

This clone was seen once. The V and J genes are TRBV2 and TRBJ2-7; 8 positions agree with TRBD1. This CDR3 spans 16 amino acids. The J segment lost 12 bases and the V segment lost 6 bases, leaving 22 bases of the junction unmatched. From germline, CDR1 is SNHLY and CDR2 FYNNEI. The CDR3 region is CASSLNSPGQAIWGYV. The DNA of the CDR3 is TGTGCCAGCAGCCTCAACTCACCGGGACAGGCCATTTGGGGGTACGTC.

V is TRBV2 and J is TRBJ2-7; 7 bases align to TRBD1. Germline CDR1 SNHLY, CDR2 FYNNEI. The CDR3 is made up of 14 amino acids. Trimming removed 3 bases from V and 6 bases from J; junction bases left unmatched: 8. In DNA, the CDR3 is TGTGCCAGCAGTGACCGGACAGGAAGGGGCGAGCAGTACTTC. Translated: CASSDRTGRGEQYF.

This clone has just one count. V and J are TRBV7-3 and TRBJ2-1, with TRBD2 matching 11 bases. The CDR3 runs 15 residues. Trimming took 6 bases from V and 4 from J; bases not matched to a gene: 5. The V gene's germline CDR1 is SGHTA and CDR2 FQGTGA. CDR3 nucleotides: TGTGCCAGCAGTAAAACTAGCGGGGGATACAATGAGCAGTTCTTC. It is translated as CASSKTSGGYNEQFF.

The chain joins TRBV7-2 to TRBJ1-5; unclear D gene. This CDR3 contains 15 residues. Germline values: CDR1 SGHTA, CDR2 FQGNSA. V lost 0 bases, J lost 4 bases, and 10 bases lay in between. CDR3 region: CASSLASPNNQPQHF. As DNA, the CDR3 is TGTGCCAGCAGCTTAGCGTCCCCGAATAATCAGCCCCAGCATTTT.

The chain joins TRBV21-1 to TRBJ2-3. TRBV21-1 is a pseudogene. The CDR3 totals 14 residues. Written as DNA, the CDR3 is TGTGCCAGCAGCAAAGTATGCCTTTCGGATACGCAGTATTTT. Its protein is CASSKVCLSDTQYF.

The sample holds a few counts of this clone. The chain has TRBV2 and TRBJ2-7; D unresolved. Germline V gene sequence: CDR1 SNHLY, CDR2 FYNNEI. The CDR3 covers 12 residues. Between the trimmed V and J ends, which lost 2 bases and 4 bases, there was a span of 6 bases. DNA of the CDR3: TGTGCCAGCAGTGAACAGACGTACGAGCAGTACGTC. Translation gives CASSEQTYEQYV.

The gene calls are TRBV4-1 and TRBJ1-4; maybe TRBD1 (5 bases). The CDR3 extends over 16 amino acids. The V end lost 2 bases, the J end lost 2 bases, and 12 bases lay between the germline ends. The V gene's germline CDR1 is MGHRA and CDR2 YSYEKL. CDR3 residues: CASSQPPGRTNEKLFF. The CDR3 coding sequence is TGCGCCAGCAGCCAACCACCAGGGAGGACTAATGAAAAACTGTTTTTT.

This chain joins TRBV28 and TRBJ2-3; D may correspond to TRBD1 or TRBD2 (7 bases each). CDR3 length equals 15 residues. Germline V lookup: CDR1 MDHEN, CDR2 SYDVKM. Trimming shortened V by 5 bases and J by 5 bases, and 17 bases separated the two germline ends. CDR3 sequence: CASSLRQGGGDTQYF. The CDR3 DNA is TGTGCCAGCAGTCTCCGACAGGGCGGGGGAGATACGCAGTATTTT.

V and J are TRBV28 and TRBJ2-3, with 10 nucleotides matching TRBD2. V shed 3 bases and J 2 bases; nucleotides not matched to a gene: 2. The CDR3 covers 15 residues. Germline V gene sequence: CDR1 MDHEN, CDR2 SYDVKM. The CDR3 DNA reads as TGTGCCAGCAGTTTCAGCGGGGGGGTCACAGATACGCAGTATTTT. Protein sequence: CASSFSGGVTDTQYF.

This chain joins TRBV5-1 and TRBJ1-1; no definite D call. Germline V lookup: CDR1 SGHRS, CDR2 YFSETQ. CDR3 length equals 15 residues. The V end was cut by 1 base, the J end by 5 bases, with 15 bases between. The CDR3 DNA reads TGCGCCAGCAGCTTGTTGGTTCCGGGGTCTACTGAAGCTTTCTTT. Residues: CASSLLVPGSTEAFF.

The CDR3 coding sequence is TGTGCCAGCAGCTTGAGGCTACAGCTTTCTTACAATGAGCAGTTCTTC. Translating gives CASSLRLQLSYNEQFF. The chain carries TRBV7-8 and TRBJ2-1; D not certain. V lost 3 bases to trimming and J lost 4 bases, with 16 bases between them. The CDR3 contains 16 residues. Looked up from germline, CDR1 is SGHVS and CDR2 is FQNEAQ.

Comment on this clone: One junction end does not reproduce the germline sequence, and a read error may be involved. The J gene is TRBJ1-1, the V gene TRBV6-6; D remains unclear. The CDR3 spans 12 residues. Germline CDR1 and CDR2: MNHNY and SVGAGI (reference sequence). CDR3 in DNA: TGTGCCAGCAGTCTAGGGTTAACTGACGCTTTCTTT. Encoded protein: CASSLGLTDAFF.